This section outlines one T cell receptor beta chain sequence together with its context. Per the original data handling: Reference gene primer amplification in the assay estimated nucleated cell counts. Produced via immunoSEQ multiplex PCR; TCRdb's table is partial and in-frame only. V and J calls and clone size are as listed in that table; D and trimming were resolved from the DNA. The repertoire holds about 54,000 clones, with roughly 79% as singletons. This entry comes from a study of blood T cell repertoires in COVID-19. Study-wide context: Acute and convalescent COVID-19 specimens originated in the United States, Italy and Spain. T cells, B-cell-depleted T cells, or PBMCs supplied cDNA or gDNA.

V lost 8 bases and J lost 4, with 12 bases in between. The CDR3 has 13 residues. Per germline, CDR1 SNHLY and CDR2 FYNNEI. The sample consisted of peripheral blood. The chain combines TRBV2 with TRBJ1-5, with D possibly being TRBD1 (5 bases). The TCR sequence derives from a woman aged 60-75 years with acute or convalescent COVID-19. CDR3 sequence reads: CASRGEVNQPQHF. CDR3 nucleotides: TGTGCCAGCCGGGGGGAAGTTAATCAGCCCCAGCATTTT.